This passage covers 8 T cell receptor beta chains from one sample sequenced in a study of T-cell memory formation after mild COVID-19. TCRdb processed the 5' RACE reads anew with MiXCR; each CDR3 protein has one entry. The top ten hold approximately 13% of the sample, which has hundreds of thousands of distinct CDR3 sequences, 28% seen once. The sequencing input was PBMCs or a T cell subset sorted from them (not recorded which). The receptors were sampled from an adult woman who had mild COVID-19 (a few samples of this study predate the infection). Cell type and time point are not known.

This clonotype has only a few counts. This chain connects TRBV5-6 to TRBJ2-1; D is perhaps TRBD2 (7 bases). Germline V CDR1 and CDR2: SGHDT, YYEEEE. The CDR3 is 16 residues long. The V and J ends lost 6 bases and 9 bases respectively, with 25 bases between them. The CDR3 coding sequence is TGTGCCAGCACCCCGCCGGGGGGCGGACGAAGGGGTGAGCAGTTCTTC. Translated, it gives CASTPPGGGRRGEQFF.

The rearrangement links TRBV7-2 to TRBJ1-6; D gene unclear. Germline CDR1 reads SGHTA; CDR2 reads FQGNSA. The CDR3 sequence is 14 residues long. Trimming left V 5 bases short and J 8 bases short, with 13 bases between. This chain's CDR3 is CASSPRIRDSPLHF. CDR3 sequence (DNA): TGTGCCAGCAGCCCGAGGATAAGGGATTCACCCCTCCACTTT.

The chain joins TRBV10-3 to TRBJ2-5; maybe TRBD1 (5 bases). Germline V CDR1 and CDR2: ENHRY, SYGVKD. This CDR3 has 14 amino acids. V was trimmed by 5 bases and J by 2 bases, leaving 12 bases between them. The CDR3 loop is CAISKDTGQETQYF. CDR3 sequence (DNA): TGTGCCATCAGTAAGGACACAGGTCAAGAGACCCAGTACTTC.

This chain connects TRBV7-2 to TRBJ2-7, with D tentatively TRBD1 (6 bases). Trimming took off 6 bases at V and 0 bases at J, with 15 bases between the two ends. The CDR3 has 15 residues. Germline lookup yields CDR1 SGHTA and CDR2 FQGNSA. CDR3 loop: CASRQGLSPSYEQYF. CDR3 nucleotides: TGTGCCAGCAGGCAGGGGTTGTCCCCCTCCTACGAGCAGTACTTC.

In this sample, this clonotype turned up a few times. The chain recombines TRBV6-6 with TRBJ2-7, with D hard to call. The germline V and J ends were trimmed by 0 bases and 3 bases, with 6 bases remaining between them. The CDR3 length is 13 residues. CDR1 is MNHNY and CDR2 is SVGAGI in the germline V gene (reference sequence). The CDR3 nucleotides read TGTGCCAGCAGTTACTCGGACGTCTACGAGCAGTACTTC. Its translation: CASSYSDVYEQYF.

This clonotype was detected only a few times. CDR3 sequence reads: CASSPGQGQQYF. Here the CDR3 DNA reads TGCGCCAGCAGCCCGGGACAGGGCCAGCAGTACTTC. The V gene is TRBV5-1, the J gene TRBJ2-7; 9 bases fit TRBD1. CDR1 and CDR2 from the germline V gene are SGHRS and YFSETQ. V dropped 4 bases and J dropped 8; count of bases not matched to a gene: 4. This CDR3 has 12 residues.

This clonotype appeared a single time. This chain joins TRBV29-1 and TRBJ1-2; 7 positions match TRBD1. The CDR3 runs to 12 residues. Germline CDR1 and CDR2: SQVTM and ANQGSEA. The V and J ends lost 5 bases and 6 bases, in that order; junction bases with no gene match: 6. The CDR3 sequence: CSVQGGADGYTF. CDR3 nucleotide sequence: TGCAGCGTTCAAGGGGGCGCGGATGGCTACACCTTC.

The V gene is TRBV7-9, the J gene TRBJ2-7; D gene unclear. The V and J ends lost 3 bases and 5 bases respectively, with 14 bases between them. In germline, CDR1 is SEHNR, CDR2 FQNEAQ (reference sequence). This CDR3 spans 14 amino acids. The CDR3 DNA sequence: TGTGCCAGCAGCTTCGTTAGTGGAGTCGACGAGCAGTACTTC. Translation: CASSFVSGVDEQYF.